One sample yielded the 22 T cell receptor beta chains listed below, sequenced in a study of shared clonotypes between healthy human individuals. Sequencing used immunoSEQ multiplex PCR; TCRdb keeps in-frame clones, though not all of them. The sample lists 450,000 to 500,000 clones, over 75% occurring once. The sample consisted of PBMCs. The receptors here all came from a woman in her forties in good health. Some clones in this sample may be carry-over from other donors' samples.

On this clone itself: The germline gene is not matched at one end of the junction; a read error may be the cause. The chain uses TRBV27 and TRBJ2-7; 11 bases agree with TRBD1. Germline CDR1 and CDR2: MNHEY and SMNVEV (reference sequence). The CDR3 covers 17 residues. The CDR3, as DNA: TGTGCCAGTAGTTTAAGATTTTGGGGACAGGGGGCCTACGAGCAGTACTTC. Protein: CASSLRFWGQGAYEQYF.

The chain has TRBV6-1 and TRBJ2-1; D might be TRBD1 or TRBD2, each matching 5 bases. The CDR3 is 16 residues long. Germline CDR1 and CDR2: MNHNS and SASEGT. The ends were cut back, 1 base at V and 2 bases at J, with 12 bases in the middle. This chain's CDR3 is CASSEGDGEPYNEQFF. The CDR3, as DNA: TGTGCCAGCAGTGAAGGGGACGGAGAGCCCTACAATGAGCAGTTCTTC.

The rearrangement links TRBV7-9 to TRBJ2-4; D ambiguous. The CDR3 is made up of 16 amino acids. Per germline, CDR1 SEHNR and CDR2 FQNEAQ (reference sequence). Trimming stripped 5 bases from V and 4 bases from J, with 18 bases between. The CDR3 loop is CASSPPSEFRKNIQYF. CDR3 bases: TGTGCCAGCAGCCCCCCCAGTGAGTTTAGGAAAAACATTCAGTACTTC.

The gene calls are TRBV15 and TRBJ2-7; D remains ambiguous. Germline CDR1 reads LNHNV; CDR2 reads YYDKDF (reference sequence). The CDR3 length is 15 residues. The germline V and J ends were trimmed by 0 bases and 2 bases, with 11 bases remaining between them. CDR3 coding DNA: TGTGCCACCAGCAGAGATTTTAACAGACCCTACGAGCAGTACTTC. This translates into CATSRDFNRPYEQYF.

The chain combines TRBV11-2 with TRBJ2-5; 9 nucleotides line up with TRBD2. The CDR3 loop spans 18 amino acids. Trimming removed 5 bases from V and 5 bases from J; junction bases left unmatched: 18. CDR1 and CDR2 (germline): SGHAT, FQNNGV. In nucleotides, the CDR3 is TGTGCCAGCAGCCCCCAAAGGGGTAGCGGGAGCCTTGCGGAGACCCAGTACTTC. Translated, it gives CASSPQRGSGSLAETQYF. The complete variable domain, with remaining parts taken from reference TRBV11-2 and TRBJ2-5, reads EAGVAQSPRYKIIEKRQSVAFWCNPISGHATLYWYQQILGQGPKLLIQFQNNGVVDDSQLPKDRFSAERLKGVDSTLKIQPAKLEDSAVYLCASSPQRGSGSLAETQYFGPGTRLLVL.

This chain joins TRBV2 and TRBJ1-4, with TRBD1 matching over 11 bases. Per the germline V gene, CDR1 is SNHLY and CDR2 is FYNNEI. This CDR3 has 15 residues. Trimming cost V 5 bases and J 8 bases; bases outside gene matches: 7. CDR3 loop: CASSNPGQGGEKLFF. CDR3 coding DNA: TGTGCCAGCAGTAACCCGGGACAGGGGGGCGAAAAACTGTTTTTT.

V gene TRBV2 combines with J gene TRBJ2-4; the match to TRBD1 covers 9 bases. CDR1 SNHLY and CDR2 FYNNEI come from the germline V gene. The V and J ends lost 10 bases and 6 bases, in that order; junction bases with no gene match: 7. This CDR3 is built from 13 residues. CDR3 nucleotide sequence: TGTGCCACAGCGATGGGACAGGGAAACATTCAGTACTTC. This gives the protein CATAMGQGNIQYF.

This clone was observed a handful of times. The CDR3 loop is CASSEDQGFRIETQYF. In DNA, the CDR3 is TGTGCCAGCAGCGAAGACCAGGGATTTAGAATAGAGACCCAGTACTTC. The rearrangement links TRBV7-9 to TRBJ2-5; perhaps TRBD1 as D (5 bases). This CDR3 spans 16 amino acids. In germline, CDR1 is SEHNR, CDR2 FQNEAQ (reference sequence). V dropped 5 bases and J dropped 4 bases, with 20 bases sitting between them.

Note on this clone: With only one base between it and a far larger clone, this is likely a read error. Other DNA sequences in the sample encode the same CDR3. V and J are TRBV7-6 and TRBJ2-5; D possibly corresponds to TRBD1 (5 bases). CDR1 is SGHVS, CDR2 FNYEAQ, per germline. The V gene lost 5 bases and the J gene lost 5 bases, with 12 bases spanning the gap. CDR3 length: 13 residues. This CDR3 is CASSRQGWETQYF. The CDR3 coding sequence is TGTGCCAGCAGCCGTCAGGGCTGGGAGACCCAGTACTTC.

The CDR3: CASSQRGRGNTGELFF. The CDR3 coding sequence is TGTGCCAGCAGCCAGAGGGGGCGCGGGAATACCGGGGAGCTGTTTTTT. The genes are TRBV7-9 and TRBJ2-2; weak D call: TRBD1 (7 bases). Trimming removed 5 bases at V and 5 bases at J, with 18 bases between. The CDR3 totals 16 residues. Germline loops: CDR1 SEHNR, CDR2 FQNEAQ (reference sequence).

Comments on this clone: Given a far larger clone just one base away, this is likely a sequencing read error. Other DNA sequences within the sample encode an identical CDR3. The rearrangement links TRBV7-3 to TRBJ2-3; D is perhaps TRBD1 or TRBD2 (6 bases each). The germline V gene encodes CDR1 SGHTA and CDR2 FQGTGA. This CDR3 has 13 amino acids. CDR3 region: CASSPGGTDTQYF. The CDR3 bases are TGTGCCAGCAGCCCCGGGGGCACGGATACGCAGTATTTT. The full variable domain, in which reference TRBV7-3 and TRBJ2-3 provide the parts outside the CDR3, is GAGVSQTPSNKVTEKGKYVELRCDPISGHTALYWYRQSLGQGPEFLIYFQGTGAADDSGLPNDRFFAVRPEGSVSTLKIQRTERGDSAVYLCASSPGGTDTQYFGPGTRLTVL.

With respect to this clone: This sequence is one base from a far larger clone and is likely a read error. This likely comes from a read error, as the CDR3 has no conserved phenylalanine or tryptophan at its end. The CDR3: CASSGAQGNTEAFS. CDR3 bases: TGTGCCAGCAGTGGAGCACAGGGGAACACTGAAGCTTTCTCT. The chain is built from TRBV6-1 and TRBJ1-1; D perhaps matches TRBD1 (6 bases). This CDR3 is 14 amino acids long. CDR1 and CDR2 from the germline V gene are MNHNS and SASEGT. V was clipped by 4 bases and J by 1 base, with 10 bases between them.

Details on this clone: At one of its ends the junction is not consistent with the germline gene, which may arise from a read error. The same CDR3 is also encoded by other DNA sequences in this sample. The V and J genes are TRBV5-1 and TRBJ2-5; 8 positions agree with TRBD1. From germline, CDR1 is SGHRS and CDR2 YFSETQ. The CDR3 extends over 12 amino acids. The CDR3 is CASSGGTETQYF. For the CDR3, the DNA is TGCGCCAGTTCAGGGGGCACTGAGACTCAGTACTTC.

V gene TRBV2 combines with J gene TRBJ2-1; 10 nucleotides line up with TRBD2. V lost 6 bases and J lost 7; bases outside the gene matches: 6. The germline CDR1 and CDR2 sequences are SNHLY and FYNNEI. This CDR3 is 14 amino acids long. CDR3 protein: CASSLAGVRNEQFF. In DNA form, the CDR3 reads TGTGCCAGCAGCCTAGCGGGAGTTAGGAATGAGCAGTTCTTC.

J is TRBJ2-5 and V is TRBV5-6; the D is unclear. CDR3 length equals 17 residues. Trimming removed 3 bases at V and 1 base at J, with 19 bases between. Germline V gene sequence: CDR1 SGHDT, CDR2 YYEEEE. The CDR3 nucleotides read TGTGCCAGCAGCTACCCTCGGCTGGCGGTCGCCCAAGAGACCCAGTACTTC. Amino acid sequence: CASSYPRLAVAQETQYF. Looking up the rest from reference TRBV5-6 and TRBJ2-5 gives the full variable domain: DAGVTQSPTHLIKTRGQQVTLRCSPKSGHDTVSWYQQALGQGPQFIFQYYEEEERQRGNFPDRFSGHQFPNYSSELNVNALLLGDSALYLCASSYPRLAVAQETQYFGPGTRLLVL.

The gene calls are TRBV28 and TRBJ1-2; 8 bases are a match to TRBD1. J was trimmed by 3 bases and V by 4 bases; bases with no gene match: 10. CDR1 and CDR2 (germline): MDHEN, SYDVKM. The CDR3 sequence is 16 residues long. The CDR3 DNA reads TGTGCCAGCAGTTCCGAAAAGGCGACAGGGGACTATGGCTACACCTTC. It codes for CASSSEKATGDYGYTF.

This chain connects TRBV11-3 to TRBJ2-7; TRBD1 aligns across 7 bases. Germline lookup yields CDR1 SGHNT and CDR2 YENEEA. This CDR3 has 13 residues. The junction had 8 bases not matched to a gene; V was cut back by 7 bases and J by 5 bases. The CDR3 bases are TGTGCCAGCACCACAGGGGATGGAGACGAGCAGTACTTC. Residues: CASTTGDGDEQYF.

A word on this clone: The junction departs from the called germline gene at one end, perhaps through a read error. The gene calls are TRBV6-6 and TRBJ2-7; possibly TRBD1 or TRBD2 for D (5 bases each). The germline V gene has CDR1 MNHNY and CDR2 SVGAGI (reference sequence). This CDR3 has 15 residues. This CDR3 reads CASSYYWGPNHEQYF. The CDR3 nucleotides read TGTGCCAGCAGCTACTACTGGGGACCTAACCACGAGCAGTACTTC.

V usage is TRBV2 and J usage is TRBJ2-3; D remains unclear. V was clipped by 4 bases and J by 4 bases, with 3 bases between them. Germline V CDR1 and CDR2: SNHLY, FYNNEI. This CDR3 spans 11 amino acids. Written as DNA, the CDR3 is TGTGCCAGCAGTGTAGCAGATACGCAGTATTTT. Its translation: CASSVADTQYF.

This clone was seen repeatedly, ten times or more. CDR3 nucleotide sequence: TGTGCCACCACCAGGTCCACAGATACGCAGTATTTT. Translating it yields CATTRSTDTQYF. This chain connects TRBV7-9 to TRBJ2-3; D uncertain. Germline lookup yields CDR1 SEHNR and CDR2 FQNEAQ (reference sequence). Trimming took off 10 bases at V and 2 bases at J, with 10 bases between the two ends. This CDR3 contains 12 residues.

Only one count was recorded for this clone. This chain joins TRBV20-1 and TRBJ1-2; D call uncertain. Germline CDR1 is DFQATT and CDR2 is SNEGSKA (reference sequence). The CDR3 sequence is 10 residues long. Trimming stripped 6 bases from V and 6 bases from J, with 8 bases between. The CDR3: CSADEDGYTF. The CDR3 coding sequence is TGCAGTGCGGATGAGGATGGCTACACCTTC.

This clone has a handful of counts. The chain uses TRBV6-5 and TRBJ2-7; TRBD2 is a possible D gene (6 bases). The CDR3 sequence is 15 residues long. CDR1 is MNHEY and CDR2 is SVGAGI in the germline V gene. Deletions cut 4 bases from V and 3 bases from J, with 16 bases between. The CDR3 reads CASSSPFGRGYEQYF. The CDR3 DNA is TGTGCCAGCAGTTCCCCCTTCGGGAGAGGCTACGAGCAGTACTTC.